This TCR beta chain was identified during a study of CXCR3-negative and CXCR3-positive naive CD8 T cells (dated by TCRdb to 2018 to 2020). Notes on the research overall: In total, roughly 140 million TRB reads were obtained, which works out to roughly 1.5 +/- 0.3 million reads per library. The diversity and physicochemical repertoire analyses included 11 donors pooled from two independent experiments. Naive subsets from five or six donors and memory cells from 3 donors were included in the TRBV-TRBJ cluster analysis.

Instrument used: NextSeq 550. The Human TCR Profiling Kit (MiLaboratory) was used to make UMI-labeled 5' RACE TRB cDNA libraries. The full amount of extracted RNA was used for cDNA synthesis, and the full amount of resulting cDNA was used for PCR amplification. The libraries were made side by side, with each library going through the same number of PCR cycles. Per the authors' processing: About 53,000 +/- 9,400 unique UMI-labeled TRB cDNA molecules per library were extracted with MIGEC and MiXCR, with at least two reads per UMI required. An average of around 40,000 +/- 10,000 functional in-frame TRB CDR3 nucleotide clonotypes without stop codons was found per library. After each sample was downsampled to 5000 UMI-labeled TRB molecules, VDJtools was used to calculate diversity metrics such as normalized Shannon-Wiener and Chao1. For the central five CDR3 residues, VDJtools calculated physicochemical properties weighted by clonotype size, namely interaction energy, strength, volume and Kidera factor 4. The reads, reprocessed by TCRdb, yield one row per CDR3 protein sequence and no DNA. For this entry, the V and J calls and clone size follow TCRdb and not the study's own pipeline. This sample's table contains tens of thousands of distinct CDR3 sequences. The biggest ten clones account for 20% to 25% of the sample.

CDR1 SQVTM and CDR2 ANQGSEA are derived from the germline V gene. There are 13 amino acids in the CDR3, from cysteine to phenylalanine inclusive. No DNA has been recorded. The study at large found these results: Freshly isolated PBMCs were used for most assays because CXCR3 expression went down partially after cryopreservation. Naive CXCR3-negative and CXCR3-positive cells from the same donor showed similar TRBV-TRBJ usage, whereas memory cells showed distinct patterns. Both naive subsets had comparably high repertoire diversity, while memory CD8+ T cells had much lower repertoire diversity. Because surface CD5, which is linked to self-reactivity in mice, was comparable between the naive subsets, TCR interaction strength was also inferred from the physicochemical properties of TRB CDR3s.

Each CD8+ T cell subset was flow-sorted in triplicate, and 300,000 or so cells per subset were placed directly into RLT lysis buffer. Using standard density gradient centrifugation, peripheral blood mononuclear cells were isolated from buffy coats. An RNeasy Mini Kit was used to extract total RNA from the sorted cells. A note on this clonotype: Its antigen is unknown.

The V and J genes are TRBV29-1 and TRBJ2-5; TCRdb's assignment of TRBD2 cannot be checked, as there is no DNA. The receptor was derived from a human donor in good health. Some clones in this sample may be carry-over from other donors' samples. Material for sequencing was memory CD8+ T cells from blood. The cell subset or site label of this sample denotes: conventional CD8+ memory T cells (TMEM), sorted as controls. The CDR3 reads CSVEGGGQETQYF.